The present T cell receptor (beta chain) was sequenced within a study of cytomegalovirus exposure and HLA in healthy donors. Study-level results: A later look showed TCR association rates differing by HLA locus, highest for DRB1 and lowest for HLA-C. Roughly uniform sequencing depth across donors was assumed, possibly incorrectly.

This clone was seen a handful of times. Its cognate antigen is unknown. The V gene's germline CDR1 is MNHEY and CDR2 SVGAGI. The length of the CDR3 is 15 residues. V was clipped by 6 bases and J by 2 bases, with 14 bases between them. Researchers ran the PCR with 60 Vbeta and 13 Jbeta primers. Sequencing used immunoSEQ multiplex PCR; TCRdb keeps in-frame clones, though not all of them. Of approximately 89,000 clones in the sample, around two thirds were seen once. Sample: PBMCs. The chain employs TRBV6-5 and TRBJ1-5; a possible D gene is TRBD1 (5 bases). The TCR comes from a woman aged 25 to 45 in good health and CMV-seropositive. The CDR3 protein is CASRVTGVGNQPQHF. CDR3 nucleotide sequence: TGTGCCAGCAGGGTTACGGGGGTCGGCAATCAGCCCCAGCATTTT.